This TCR beta chain appears in the sequencing data of a study of T cells in localized non-small cell lung cancer (TCRdb year 2020). Notes on the research overall: T cell repertoires of 200 to 250 early-stage NSCLC patients were analyzed, with tumors being compared against uninvolved tumor-adjacent lungs. All 250 or so NSCLC patients in the cohort were treatment-naive and had localized lung tumors that were resected. NSCLC patients had a mean age of roughly 66 years, and 129 were male and about 98 female. Broad study findings and their caveats: The highest T cell clonality was observed in uninvolved tumor-adjacent lung, where clonality exceeded that of tumor, suggesting that antigenic responses were more focused in uninvolved tumor-adjacent lung. Of the top 100 tumor clones, a median of roughly 56 were detected in paired uninvolved adjacent lung; 28 were also among that lung's top 100. Longer overall survival was associated with higher blood T cell density, whereas shorter survival was associated with higher adjacent-lung clonality. Because multi-region sequencing of the tumors was not done, intratumor heterogeneity could not be ruled out. Since the design was exploratory, TCR variables were selected using unadjusted p-values with no false-discovery rate correction.

The count of this clone is one. What this receptor recognizes is not known. Qualities for individual bases were not recorded, and no much larger clone is one base off. The immunoSEQ Assay was used to sequence TCR beta CDR3 regions from DNA. As for the original processing: T cell density was computed as TCR beta template counts normalized to usable DNA estimated by amplifying housekeeping genes. Richness was estimated using the preseqR package, with extrapolation to 400,000 templates for PBMC samples and to 120,000 templates for tissue samples. Clonality was defined by subtracting Pielou's evenness from one. Differential abundance testing on productive amino-acid clonotypes, with a minimum total count of 5 and an alpha of 0.1, was used to identify tissue-enriched TCRs. The Jaccard Index and the Morisita Overlap Index were used to measure repertoire overlap between compartments. GLIPH grouped TCR beta CDR3s together with public tetramer-defined viral CDR3s, and a viral motif had to include at least three viral sequences and show V-gene enrichment. Imported from immuneACCESS, the table was reduced by TCRdb to in-frame sequences with V and J called. These copies leave out some clones; in studies compared against another copy, an unresolved V gene accounts for under half, and the cause of the remainder is not known. From that table come the V and J calls and clone size; the DNA was used to work out D and trimming. The sample contains tens of thousands of clones, roughly 90% of them found a single time. The top ten clones comprise about 16% of the sample.

At diagnosis, tumor, uninvolved tumor-adjacent lung and peripheral blood were collected and then preserved as a mix of FFPE and fresh-frozen material. For TCR repertoire profiling, the blood samples were analyzed as peripheral blood mononuclear cells. The germline ends are 23 bases apart after V is trimmed by 8 bases and J by 7 bases. Inclusive of the bounding cysteine and phenylalanine, the CDR3 is 15 residues long. Only the CDR3 part of the read is kept: 45 bases, read in frame from the first base. CDR1 and CDR2, looked up from the germline V gene, are MDHEN and SYDVKM. The sequence was obtained from a man aged 40-75 years with stage I squamous cell lung carcinoma. The sample consisted of peripheral blood, taken before any cancer treatment. This chain joins TRBV28 to TRBJ1-1, with TRBD1 tentatively as D gene (6 bases match). The sequenced DNA is TGTGCCAGCCCCCGGGGTGGGGGGCCAATTGGTGAAGCTTTCTTT. Its protein product is CASPRGGGPIGEAFF.